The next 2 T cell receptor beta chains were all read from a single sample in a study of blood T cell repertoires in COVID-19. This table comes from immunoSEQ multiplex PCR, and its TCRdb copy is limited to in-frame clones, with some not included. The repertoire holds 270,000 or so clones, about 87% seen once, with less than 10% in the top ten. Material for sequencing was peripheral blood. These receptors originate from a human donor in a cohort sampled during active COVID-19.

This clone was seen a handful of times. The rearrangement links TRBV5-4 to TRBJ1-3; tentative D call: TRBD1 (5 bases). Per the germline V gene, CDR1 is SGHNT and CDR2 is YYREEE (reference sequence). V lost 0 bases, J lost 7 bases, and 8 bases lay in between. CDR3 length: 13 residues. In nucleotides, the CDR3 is TGTGCCAGCAGCTTGGGGAAGGGGAACACCATATATTTT. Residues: CASSLGKGNTIYF.

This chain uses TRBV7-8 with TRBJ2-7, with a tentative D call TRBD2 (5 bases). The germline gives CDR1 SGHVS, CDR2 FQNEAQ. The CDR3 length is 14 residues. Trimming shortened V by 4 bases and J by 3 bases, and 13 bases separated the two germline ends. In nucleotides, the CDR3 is TGTGCCAGCAGCTGGACGACGGGAAACTACGAGCAGTACTTC. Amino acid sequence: CASSWTTGNYEQYF.